This T cell receptor (beta chain) was obtained from a study of shared clonotypes between healthy human individuals. The V gene's germline CDR1 is SGHRS and CDR2 YFSETQ. The trim removed 1 base at V and 5 bases at J, leaving 12 bases unmatched. CDR3 length: 17 amino acids. None of the donors, who were healthy HIV-negative adults, had recently had acute infections or vaccinations. Deep-level assay runs were performed. 300 ng DNA, tens of thousands of T cell genomes, went into unsorted PBMC replicate PCRs. The repertoire was sequenced with immunoSEQ multiplex PCR; TCRdb's copy has only in-frame clones and lacks some. The sample consists of more than 400,000 clones, roughly 80% of them appearing once.

The V gene is TRBV5-1, the J gene TRBJ2-3; TRBD2 matches 8 bases. Sequencing was done on a sample of PBMCs. This receptor was obtained from a woman aged 40 to 50 in good health. Some clones in this sample may be carry-over from other donors' samples. The CDR3 loop reads CASSLFPAGAPLDTQYF. In DNA, the CDR3 is TGCGCCAGCAGCTTGTTTCCAGCGGGAGCCCCGTTAGATACGCAGTATTTT.